The following is a T cell receptor beta chain sequence with its context. Its antigen is not known. The data derive from a study of CD8 T cells in ankylosing spondylitis. Study-wide results and caveats: Matched ankylosing spondylitis synovial fluid reportedly showed significant enrichment of disease-linked clones. Past studies reported some motif variants in reactive arthritis synovial fluid and blood. Among TCR beta sequences, a motif of several highly homologous variants appeared characteristic of ankylosing spondylitis blood.

Germline V gives CDR1 SNHLY, CDR2 FYNNEI. Germline trimming cut 8 bases from V and 1 base from J; bases unmatched to any gene: 16. This CDR3 region has 18 residues. TCRdb processed the 5' RACE reads anew with MiXCR; each CDR3 protein has one entry. The sample contains fewer than 750,000 distinct CDR3 sequences, under 20% of which appear only once. The rearrangement uses TRBV2 and TRBJ2-2, with 7 nucleotides matching TRBD1. The specimen was blood, either unsorted or a sorted T cell fraction (not recorded which). The receptor was isolated from a male donor with ankylosing spondylitis. The CDR3 DNA reads TGTGCCAGCTTAGGCAACCCTGGGACAGAGCTGAACACCGGGGAGCTGTTTTTT. Protein product: CASLGNPGTELNTGELFF.